The 15 T cell receptor beta chains listed next were all sequenced from one sample in a study of regulatory T cells in long-lasting Graves disease. Arm-PCR of CDR3 regions and iRepertoire HTBI primers were used to build TCR beta libraries. TCRdb fed the multiplex PCR reads into MiXCR, producing one record per CDR3 protein. In the table there are roughly 450,000 distinct CDR3 sequences, around 20% of which are singletons. The time point is: persistent/refractory GD, antithyroid drugs over 5 years with positive TRAb. PBMC-extracted RNA yielded the TCR library. The input for sequencing was peripheral blood mononuclear cells (PBMCs), taken when the disease was refractory, from a patient treated with antithyroid drugs. These receptor sequences come from a female donor with Graves disease.

In this sample, this clonotype turned up a few times. This chain links TRBV6-2 or TRBV6-3 with TRBJ1-1, with TRBD1 matching 10 bases. This CDR3 is built from 15 residues. The ends lost 2 bases at V and 5 bases at J; junction bases unmatched: 5. In germline, CDR1 is MNHEY, CDR2 SVGEGT. CDR3 nucleotides: TGTGCCAGCAGTTACACGGACAGGGGGAGGACTGAAGCTTTCTTT. The encoded protein is CASSYTDRGRTEAFF.

J is TRBJ1-6 and V is TRBV4-3; the D is unclear. V dropped 0 bases and J dropped 6 bases, with 3 bases sitting between them. Per the germline V gene, CDR1 is LGHNA and CDR2 is YSLEER. The CDR3 runs to 13 residues. CDR3 loop: CASSQEPNSPLHF. CDR3 nucleotide sequence: TGCGCCAGCAGCCAAGAACCTAATTCACCCCTCCACTTT.

The chain joins TRBV7-2 to TRBJ2-2; 8 bases map to TRBD1. The CDR3 length is 16 residues. From germline, CDR1 is SGHTA and CDR2 FQGNSA. J lost 0 bases, V lost 6 bases, and 6 bases had no gene match. CDR3 nucleotide sequence: TGTGCCAGCAGGCTTACAGGGGGGCCGAACACCGGGGAGCTGTTTTTT. Protein product: CASRLTGGPNTGELFF.

This chain links TRBV5-1 with TRBJ2-7, with 9 bases aligning to TRBD1. The CDR3 consists of 16 residues. Looked up from germline, CDR1 is SGHRS and CDR2 is YFSETQ. Losses at the gene ends were 4 bases for V and 6 bases for J; bases not matched to a gene: 14. The CDR3 loop is CASSPPTGQGFSEQYF. As DNA, the CDR3 is TGCGCCAGCAGCCCCCCGACGGGACAGGGTTTTTCCGAGCAGTACTTC.

The V and J genes are TRBV30 and TRBJ1-4, with a weak D call TRBD1 (6 bases). Trimming removed 6 bases from V and 8 bases from J, with 16 bases in between. The V gene's germline CDR1 is GTSNPN and CDR2 SVGIG (reference sequence). The CDR3 spans 13 residues. The CDR3 sequence is CACRDTNVEKLFF. CDR3 bases: TGTGCCTGTAGGGACACTAATGTAGAAAAACTGTTTTTT.

V is TRBV20-1 and J is TRBJ2-7; the match to TRBD2 covers 7 bases. Germline V gives CDR1 DFQATT, CDR2 SNEGSKA (reference sequence). The CDR3 has 13 amino acids. Germline trimming cut 5 bases from V and 0 bases from J; bases unmatched to any gene: 4. The CDR3: CSAQGGSSYEQYF. The CDR3, as DNA: TGCAGTGCTCAGGGCGGGAGCTCCTACGAGCAGTACTTC.

This sequence joins TRBV29-1 and TRBJ1-1, with D perhaps matching TRBD1 (5 bases). The CDR3 is 12 residues long. Germline loops: CDR1 SQVTM, CDR2 ANQGSEA. V gave up 7 bases and J gave up 12 bases, with 21 bases separating them. The CDR3 DNA is TGCAGCGGGACCAGGGACCCCAAGGGAACTTTCTTT. This translates into CSGTRDPKGTFF.

This clonotype showed up just a few times. CDR3 in amino acids: CATSEPGSGNTIYF. The CDR3 region has the DNA TGTGCCACCAGTGAACCAGGGTCAGGAAACACCATATATTTT. The chain carries TRBV24-1 and TRBJ1-3; maybe TRBD1 (5 bases). Germline CDR1 is KGHDR and CDR2 is SFDVKD. This CDR3 is 14 amino acids long. Deletions cut 4 bases from V and 4 bases from J, with 10 bases between.

This clonotype was counted ten times or more. The chain is built from TRBV27 and TRBJ2-5; tentatively, D is TRBD1 or TRBD2 (5 bases each). Germline V gene sequence: CDR1 MNHEY, CDR2 SMNVEV (reference sequence). V gave up 8 bases and J gave up 4 bases, with 20 bases separating them. The CDR3 length is 15 residues. CDR3 sequence: CASRQDRQRGETQYF. CDR3 sequence (DNA): TGTGCCAGCCGCCAGGACCGACAGAGGGGAGAGACCCAGTACTTC.

This clonotype was detected ten times or more. This rearrangement joins TRBV28 to TRBJ2-7; 10 bases agree with TRBD2. In germline, CDR1 is MDHEN, CDR2 SYDVKM. Trimming at V came to 3 bases and at J to 5 bases, leaving 4 bases not matched to a gene. This CDR3 has 14 residues. This chain's CDR3 is CASSLVLAGNEQYF. In DNA, the CDR3 is TGTGCCAGCAGTTTGGTACTAGCGGGAAACGAGCAGTACTTC. The whole variable domain, remainder taken from reference TRBV28 and TRBJ2-7, is DVKVTQSSRYLVKRTGEKVFLECVQDMDHENMFWYRQDPGLGLRLIYFSYDVKMKEKGDIPEGYSVSREKKERFSLILESASTNQTSMYLCASSLVLAGNEQYFGPGTRLTVT.

The rearrangement links TRBV29-1 to TRBJ2-7; TRBD2 aligns across 8 bases. With V trimmed by 4 bases and J by 6 bases, 8 bases remained unmatched. There are 13 residues in the CDR3. Germline V gene sequence: CDR1 SQVTM, CDR2 ANQGSEA. The CDR3 loop reads CSVGGGRPGEQYF. The CDR3 DNA is TGCAGCGTTGGCGGGGGGCGCCCCGGCGAGCAGTACTTC.

This chain connects TRBV5-5 to TRBJ2-2, with a weak D call TRBD2 (7 bases). V lost 3 bases and J 1 base, leaving 22 bases between the germline ends. Germline V gene sequence: CDR1 SGHKS, CDR2 YYEKEE (reference sequence). This CDR3 contains 19 residues. CDR3 bases: TGTGCCAGCAGCTCATACAGGGTTCCAGGGAGGGTGAACACCGGGGAGCTGTTTTTT. As protein: CASSSYRVPGRVNTGELFF.

This clonotype appeared many times. This chain uses TRBV28 with TRBJ1-1, with 11 bases matching TRBD1. With 4 bases clipped from V and 6 bases from J, the junction kept 7 bases outside the gene matches. Germline V gene lookup returns CDR1 MDHEN and CDR2 SYDVKM. The CDR3 covers 15 residues. As DNA, the CDR3 is TGTGCCAGCAGTTCCTACACGGGACAGGGGGCTGAAGCTTTCTTT. Translated, it gives CASSSYTGQGAEAFF.

The sample holds many counts of this clonotype. The J gene is TRBJ2-5, the V gene TRBV7-2; TRBD1 aligns across 8 bases. CDR3 length equals 13 residues. The J segment lost 3 bases and the V segment lost 5 bases, leaving 2 bases of the junction unmatched. Germline V gives CDR1 SGHTA, CDR2 FQGNSA. The CDR3 is CASSRDRKETQYF. The CDR3 bases are TGTGCCAGCAGCCGGGACAGGAAAGAGACCCAGTACTTC.

This clonotype was detected a few times. V and J are TRBV7-7 and TRBJ2-7; the D is unclear. CDR1 SSHAT and CDR2 FNYEAQ come from the germline V gene (reference sequence). The CDR3 loop spans 14 amino acids. V was clipped by 2 bases and J by 5 bases, with 13 bases between them. For the CDR3, the DNA is TGTGCCAGCAGCTTACGTGTGCAGGATCACGAGCAGTACTTC. Encoded protein: CASSLRVQDHEQYF.